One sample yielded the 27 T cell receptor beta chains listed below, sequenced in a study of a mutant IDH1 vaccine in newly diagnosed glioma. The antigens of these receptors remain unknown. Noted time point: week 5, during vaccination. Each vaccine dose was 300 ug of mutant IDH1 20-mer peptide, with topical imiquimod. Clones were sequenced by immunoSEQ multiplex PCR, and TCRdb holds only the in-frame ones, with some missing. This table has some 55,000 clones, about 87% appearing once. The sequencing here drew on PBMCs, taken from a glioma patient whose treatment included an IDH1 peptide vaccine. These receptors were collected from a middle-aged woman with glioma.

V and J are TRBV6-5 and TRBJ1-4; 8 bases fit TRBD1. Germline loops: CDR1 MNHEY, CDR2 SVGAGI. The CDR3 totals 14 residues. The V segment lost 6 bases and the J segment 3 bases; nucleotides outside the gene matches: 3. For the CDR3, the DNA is TGTGCCAGCAGGCCAGGGGGCCCTAATGAAAAACTGTTTTTT. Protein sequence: CASRPGGPNEKLFF.

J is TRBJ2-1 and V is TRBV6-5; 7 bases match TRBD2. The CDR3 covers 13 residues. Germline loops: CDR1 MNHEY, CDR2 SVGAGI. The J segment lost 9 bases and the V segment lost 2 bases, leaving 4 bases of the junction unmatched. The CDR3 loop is CASSYEGGGEQFF. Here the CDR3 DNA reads TGTGCCAGCAGTTACGAAGGCGGGGGTGAGCAGTTCTTC.

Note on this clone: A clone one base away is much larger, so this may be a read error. Here the CDR3 DNA reads TGTGCCAGCAGCTTTCATATGGGTATCTATGGCTACACCTTC. It encodes CASSFHMGIYGYTF. The J gene is TRBJ1-2, the V gene TRBV5-5, with D uncertain. Looked up from germline, CDR1 is SGHKS and CDR2 is YYEKEE (reference sequence). The CDR3 spans 14 residues. Trimming removed 2 bases from V and 4 bases from J, with 12 bases in between.

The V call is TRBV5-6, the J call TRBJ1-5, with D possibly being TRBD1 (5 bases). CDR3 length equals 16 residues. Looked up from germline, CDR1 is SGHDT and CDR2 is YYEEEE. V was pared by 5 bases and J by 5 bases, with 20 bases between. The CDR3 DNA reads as TGTGCCAGCAGATCTGGTCCGGGAGGGGTATATCAGCCCCAGCATTTT. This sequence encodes CASRSGPGGVYQPQHF.

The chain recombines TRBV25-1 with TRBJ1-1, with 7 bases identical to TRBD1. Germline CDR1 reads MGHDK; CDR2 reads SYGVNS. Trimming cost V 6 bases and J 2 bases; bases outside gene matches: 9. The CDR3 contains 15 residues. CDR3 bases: TGTGCCAGCAGCCCGAAGGACAGGCCCAACACTGAAGCTTTCTTT. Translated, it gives CASSPKDRPNTEAFF.

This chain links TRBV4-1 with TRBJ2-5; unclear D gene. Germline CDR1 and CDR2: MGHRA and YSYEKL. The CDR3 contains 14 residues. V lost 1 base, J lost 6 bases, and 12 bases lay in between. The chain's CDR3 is CASSQGWQRKTQYF. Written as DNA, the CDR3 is TGCGCCAGCAGCCAAGGGTGGCAGAGAAAGACCCAGTACTTC.

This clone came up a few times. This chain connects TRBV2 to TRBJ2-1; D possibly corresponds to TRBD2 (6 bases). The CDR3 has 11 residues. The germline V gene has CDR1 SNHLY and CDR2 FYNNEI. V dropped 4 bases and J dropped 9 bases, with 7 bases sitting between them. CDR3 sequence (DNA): TGTGCCAGCAGTGGGAGGGTTGAGCAGTTCTTC. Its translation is CASSGRVEQFF.

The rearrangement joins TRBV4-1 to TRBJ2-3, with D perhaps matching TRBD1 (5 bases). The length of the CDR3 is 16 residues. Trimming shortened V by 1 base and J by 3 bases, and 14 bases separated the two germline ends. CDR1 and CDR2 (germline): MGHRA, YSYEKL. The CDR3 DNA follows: TGCGCCAGCAGCCAAGGGTATAGGGGTGTAACAGATACGCAGTATTTT. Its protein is CASSQGYRGVTDTQYF.

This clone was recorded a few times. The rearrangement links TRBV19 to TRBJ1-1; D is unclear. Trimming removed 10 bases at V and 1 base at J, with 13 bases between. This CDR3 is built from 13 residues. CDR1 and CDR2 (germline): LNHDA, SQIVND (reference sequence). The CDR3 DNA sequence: TGTGCCACTAGACGACAAACGAACACTGAAGCTTTCTTT. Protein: CATRRQTNTEAFF.

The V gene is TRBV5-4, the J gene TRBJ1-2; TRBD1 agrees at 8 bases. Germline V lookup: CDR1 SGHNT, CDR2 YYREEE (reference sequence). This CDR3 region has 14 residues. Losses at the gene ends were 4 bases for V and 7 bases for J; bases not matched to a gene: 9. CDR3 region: CASSTGQVASGYTF. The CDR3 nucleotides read TGTGCCAGCAGCACGGGACAGGTGGCTAGTGGCTACACCTTC.

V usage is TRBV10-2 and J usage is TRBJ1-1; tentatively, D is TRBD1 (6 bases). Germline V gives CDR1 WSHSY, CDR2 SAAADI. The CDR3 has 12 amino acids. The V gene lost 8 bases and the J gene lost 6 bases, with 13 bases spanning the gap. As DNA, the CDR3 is TGCGCCAGCGGAGAGAACAGGGCTGAAGCTTTCTTT. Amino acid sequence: CASGENRAEAFF.

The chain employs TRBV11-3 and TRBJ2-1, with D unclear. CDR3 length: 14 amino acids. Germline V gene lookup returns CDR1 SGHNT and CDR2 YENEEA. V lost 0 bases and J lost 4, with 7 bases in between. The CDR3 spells CASSLDRLYNEQFF. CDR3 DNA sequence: TGTGCCAGCAGCTTAGACAGACTTTACAATGAGCAGTTCTTC.

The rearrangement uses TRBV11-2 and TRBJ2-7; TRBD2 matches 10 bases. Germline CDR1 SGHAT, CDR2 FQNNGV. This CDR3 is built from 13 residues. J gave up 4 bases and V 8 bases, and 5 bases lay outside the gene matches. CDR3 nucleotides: TGTGCCAGCCGTCTAGCGGGGGCATACGAGCAGTACTTC. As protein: CASRLAGAYEQYF.

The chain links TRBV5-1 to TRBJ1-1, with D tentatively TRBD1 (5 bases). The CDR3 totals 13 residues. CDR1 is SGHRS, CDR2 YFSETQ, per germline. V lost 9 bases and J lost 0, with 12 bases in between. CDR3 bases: TGCGCCACTTCGACAGTCATGAACACTGAAGCTTTCTTT. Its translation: CATSTVMNTEAFF. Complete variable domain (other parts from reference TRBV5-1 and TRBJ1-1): KAGVTQTPRYLIKTRGQQVTLSCSPISGHRSVSWYQQTPGQGLQFLFEYFSETQRNKGNFPGRFSGRQFSNSRSEMNVSTLELGDSALYLCATSTVMNTEAFFGQGTRLTVV.

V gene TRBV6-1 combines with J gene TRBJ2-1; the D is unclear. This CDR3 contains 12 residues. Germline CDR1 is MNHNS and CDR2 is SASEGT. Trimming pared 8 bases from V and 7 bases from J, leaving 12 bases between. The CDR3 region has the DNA TGTGCCAGCTTATTCGTAGCTAATGAGCAGTTCTTC. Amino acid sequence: CASLFVANEQFF.

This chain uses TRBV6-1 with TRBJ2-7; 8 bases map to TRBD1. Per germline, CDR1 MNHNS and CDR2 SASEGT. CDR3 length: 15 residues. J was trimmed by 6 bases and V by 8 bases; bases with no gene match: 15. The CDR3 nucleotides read TGTGCCAGCCAGCAGGGGGCGTGGGGAGGAGGCGAGCAGTACTTC. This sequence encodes CASQQGAWGGGEQYF.

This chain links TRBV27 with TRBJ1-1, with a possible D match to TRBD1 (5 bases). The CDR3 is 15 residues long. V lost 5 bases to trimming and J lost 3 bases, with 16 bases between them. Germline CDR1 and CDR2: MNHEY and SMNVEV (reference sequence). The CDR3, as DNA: TGTGCCAGCAGTACCGGGGCCCAGCGGTACACTGAAGCTTTCTTT. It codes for CASSTGAQRYTEAFF.

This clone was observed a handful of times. CDR3: CASSLAQQLEAFF. As DNA, the CDR3 is TGCGCCAGCAGCTTGGCCCAGCAGCTTGAAGCTTTCTTT. This chain links TRBV5-1 with TRBJ1-1, with D uncertain. Germline CDR1 is SGHRS and CDR2 is YFSETQ. CDR3 length: 13 amino acids. V was cut by 0 bases and J by 7 bases, with 10 bases left in between.

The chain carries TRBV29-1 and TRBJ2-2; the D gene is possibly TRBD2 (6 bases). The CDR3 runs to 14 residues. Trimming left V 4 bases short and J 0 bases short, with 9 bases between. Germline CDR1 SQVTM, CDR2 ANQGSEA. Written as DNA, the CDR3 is TGCAGCGTTGGGGGACTCACGAACACCGGGGAGCTGTTTTTT. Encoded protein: CSVGGLTNTGELFF.

The chain's CDR3 is CASRSSGSTYEQYF. In DNA form, the CDR3 reads TGCGCCAGCAGGTCTAGCGGGAGTACATACGAGCAGTACTTC. The chain is built from TRBV5-1 and TRBJ2-7, with TRBD2 matching over 10 bases. J gave up 4 bases and V 5 bases, and 6 bases lay outside the gene matches. The germline gives CDR1 SGHRS, CDR2 YFSETQ. The CDR3 has 14 amino acids.

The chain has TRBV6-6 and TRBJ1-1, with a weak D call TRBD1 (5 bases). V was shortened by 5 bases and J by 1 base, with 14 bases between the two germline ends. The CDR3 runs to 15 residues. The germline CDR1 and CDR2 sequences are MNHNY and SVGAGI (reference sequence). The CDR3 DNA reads TGTGCCAGCAGTAACGGCGCCAGGGCGAACACTGAAGCTTTCTTT. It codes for CASSNGARANTEAFF.

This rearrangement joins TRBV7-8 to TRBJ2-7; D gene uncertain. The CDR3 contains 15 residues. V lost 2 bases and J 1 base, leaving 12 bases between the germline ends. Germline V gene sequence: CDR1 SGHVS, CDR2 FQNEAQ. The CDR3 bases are TGTGCCAGCAGCTTATTCGAGACAACATCCTACGAGCAGTACTTC. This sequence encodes CASSLFETTSYEQYF.

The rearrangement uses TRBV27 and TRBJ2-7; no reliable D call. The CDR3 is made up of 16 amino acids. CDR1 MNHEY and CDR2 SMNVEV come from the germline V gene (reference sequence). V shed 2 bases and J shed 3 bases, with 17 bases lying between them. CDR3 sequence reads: CASSLEYGSLYYEQYF. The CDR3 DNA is TGTGCCAGCAGTTTAGAATATGGGTCCCTCTACTACGAGCAGTACTTC.

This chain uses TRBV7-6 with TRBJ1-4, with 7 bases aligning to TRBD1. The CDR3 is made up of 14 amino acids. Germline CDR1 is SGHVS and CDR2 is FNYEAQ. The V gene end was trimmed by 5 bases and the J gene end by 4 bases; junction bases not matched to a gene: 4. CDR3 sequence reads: CASSPDRNNEKLFF. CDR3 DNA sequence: TGTGCCAGCAGCCCGGACAGGAATAATGAAAAACTGTTTTTT. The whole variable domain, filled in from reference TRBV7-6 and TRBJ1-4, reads GAGVSQSPRYKVTKRGQDVALRCDPISGHVSLYWYRQALGQGPEFLTYFNYEAQQDKSGLPNDRFSAERPEGSISTLTIQRTEQRDSAMYRCASSPDRNNEKLFFGSGTQLSVL.

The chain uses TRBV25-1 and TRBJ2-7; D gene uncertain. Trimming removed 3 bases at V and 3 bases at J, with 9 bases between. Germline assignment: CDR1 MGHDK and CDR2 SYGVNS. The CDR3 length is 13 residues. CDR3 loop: CASSEVQYYEQYF. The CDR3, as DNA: TGTGCCAGCAGTGAGGTGCAGTACTACGAGCAGTACTTC.

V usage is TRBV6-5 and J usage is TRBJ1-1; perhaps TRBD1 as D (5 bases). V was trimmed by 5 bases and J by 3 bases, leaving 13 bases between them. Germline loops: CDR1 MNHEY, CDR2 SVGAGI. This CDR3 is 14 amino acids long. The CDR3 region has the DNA TGTGCCAGCAGTAACCCCGGGACTTACACTGAAGCTTTCTTT. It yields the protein CASSNPGTYTEAFF.

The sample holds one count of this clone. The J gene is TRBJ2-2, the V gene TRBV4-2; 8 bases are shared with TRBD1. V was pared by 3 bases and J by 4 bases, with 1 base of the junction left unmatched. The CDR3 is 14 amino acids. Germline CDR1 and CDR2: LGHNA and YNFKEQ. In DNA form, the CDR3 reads TGTGCCAGCAGCCACGACAGGGGCACCGGGGAGCTGTTTTTT. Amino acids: CASSHDRGTGELFF.